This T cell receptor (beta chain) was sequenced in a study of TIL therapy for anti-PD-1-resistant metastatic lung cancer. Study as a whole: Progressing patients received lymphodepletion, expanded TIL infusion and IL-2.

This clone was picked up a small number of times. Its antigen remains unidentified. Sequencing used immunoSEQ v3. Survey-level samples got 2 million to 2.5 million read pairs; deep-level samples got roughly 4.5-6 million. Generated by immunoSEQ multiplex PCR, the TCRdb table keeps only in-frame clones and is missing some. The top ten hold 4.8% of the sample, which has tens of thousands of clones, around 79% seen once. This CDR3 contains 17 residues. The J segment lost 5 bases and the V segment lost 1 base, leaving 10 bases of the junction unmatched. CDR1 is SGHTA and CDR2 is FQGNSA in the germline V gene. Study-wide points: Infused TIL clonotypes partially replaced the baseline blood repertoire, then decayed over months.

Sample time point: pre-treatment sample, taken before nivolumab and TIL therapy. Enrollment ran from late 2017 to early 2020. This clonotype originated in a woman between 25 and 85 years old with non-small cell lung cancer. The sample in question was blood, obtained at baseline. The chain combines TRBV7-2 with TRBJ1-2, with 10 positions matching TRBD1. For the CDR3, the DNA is TGTGCCAGCAGCTTAGGGGCAGGGACAGGGGTTCGGTATGGCTACACCTTC. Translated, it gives CASSLGAGTGVRYGYTF.